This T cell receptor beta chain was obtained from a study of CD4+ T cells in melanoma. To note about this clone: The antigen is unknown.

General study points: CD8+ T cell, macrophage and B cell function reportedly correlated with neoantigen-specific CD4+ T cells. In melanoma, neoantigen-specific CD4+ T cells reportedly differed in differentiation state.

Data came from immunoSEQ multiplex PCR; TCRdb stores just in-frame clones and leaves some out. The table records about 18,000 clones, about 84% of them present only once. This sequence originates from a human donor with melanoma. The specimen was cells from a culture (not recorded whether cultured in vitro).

The CDR3 reads CSVGGGRASTDTQYF. The CDR3 coding sequence is TGCAGCGTTGGAGGGGGCAGGGCTAGCACAGATACGCAGTATTTT. The genes are TRBV29-1 and TRBJ2-3; 7 bases line up with TRBD1. The CDR3 totals 15 residues. CDR1 and CDR2 from the germline V gene are SQVTM and ANQGSEA. V lost 4 bases, J lost 0 bases, and 7 bases stayed unmatched.